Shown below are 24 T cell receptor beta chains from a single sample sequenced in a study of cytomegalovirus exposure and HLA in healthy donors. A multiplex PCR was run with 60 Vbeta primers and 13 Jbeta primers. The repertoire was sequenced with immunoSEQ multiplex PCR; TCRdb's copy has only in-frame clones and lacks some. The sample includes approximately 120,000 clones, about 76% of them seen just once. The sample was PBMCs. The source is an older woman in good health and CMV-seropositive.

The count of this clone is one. In nucleotides, the CDR3 is TGCGCCAGCAGCTCTGGACGGGGCCAAGAGACCCAGTACTTC. It codes for CASSSGRGQETQYF. The chain links TRBV5-1 to TRBJ2-5; a possible D gene is TRBD2 (5 bases). Per germline, CDR1 SGHRS and CDR2 YFSETQ. V shed 3 bases and J shed 1 base, with 10 bases lying between them. The CDR3 covers 14 residues.

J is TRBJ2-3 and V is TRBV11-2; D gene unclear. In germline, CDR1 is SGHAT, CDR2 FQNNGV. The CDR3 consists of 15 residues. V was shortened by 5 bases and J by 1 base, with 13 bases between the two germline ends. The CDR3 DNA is TGTGCCAGCAGCCCCCCCCCGTCTGGCACAGATACGCAGTATTTT. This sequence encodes CASSPPPSGTDTQYF. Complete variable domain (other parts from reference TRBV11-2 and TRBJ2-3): EAGVAQSPRYKIIEKRQSVAFWCNPISGHATLYWYQQILGQGPKLLIQFQNNGVVDDSQLPKDRFSAERLKGVDSTLKIQPAKLEDSAVYLCASSPPPSGTDTQYFGPGTRLTVL.

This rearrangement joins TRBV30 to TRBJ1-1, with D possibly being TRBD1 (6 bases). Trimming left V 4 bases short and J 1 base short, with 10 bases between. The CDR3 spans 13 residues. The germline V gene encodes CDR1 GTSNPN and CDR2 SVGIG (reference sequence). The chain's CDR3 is CAWNGGWNTEAFF. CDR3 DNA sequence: TGTGCCTGGAATGGGGGCTGGAACACTGAAGCTTTCTTT.

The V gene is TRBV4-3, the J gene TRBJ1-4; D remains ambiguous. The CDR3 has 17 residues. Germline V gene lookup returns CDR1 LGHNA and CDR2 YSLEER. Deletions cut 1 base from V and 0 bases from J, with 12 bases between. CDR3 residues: CASSQGSGGATNEKLFF. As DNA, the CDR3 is TGCGCCAGCAGCCAAGGGTCAGGAGGAGCAACTAATGAAAAACTGTTTTTT.

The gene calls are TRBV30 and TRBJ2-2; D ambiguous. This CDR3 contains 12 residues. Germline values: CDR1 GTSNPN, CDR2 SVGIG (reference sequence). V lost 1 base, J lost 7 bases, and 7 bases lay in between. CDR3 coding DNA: TGTGCCTGGAGTGCCCGGAGCGGGGAGCTGTTTTTT. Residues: CAWSARSGELFF.

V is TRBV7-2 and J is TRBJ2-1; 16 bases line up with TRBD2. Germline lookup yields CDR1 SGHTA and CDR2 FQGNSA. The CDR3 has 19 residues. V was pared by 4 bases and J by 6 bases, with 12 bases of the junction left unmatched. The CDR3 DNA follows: TGTGCCAGCAGCTCGGGACTAGCGGGAGGGGTGGGGGGTGGCAATGAGCAGTTCTTC. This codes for CASSSGLAGGVGGGNEQFF.

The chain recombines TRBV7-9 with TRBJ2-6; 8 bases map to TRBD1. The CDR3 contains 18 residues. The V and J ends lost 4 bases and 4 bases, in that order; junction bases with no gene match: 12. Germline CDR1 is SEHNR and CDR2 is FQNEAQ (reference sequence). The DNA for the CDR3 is TGTGCCAGCAGCTCACTCCGGGACAGGCGGCCCGGGGCCAACGTCCTGACTTTC. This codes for CASSSLRDRRPGANVLTF. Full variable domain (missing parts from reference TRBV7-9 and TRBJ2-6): DTGVSQNPRHKITKRGQNVTFRCDPISEHNRLYWYRQTLGQGPEFLTYFQNEAQLEKSRLLSDRFSAERPKGSFSTLEIQRTEQGDSAMYLCASSSLRDRRPGANVLTFGAGSRLTVL.

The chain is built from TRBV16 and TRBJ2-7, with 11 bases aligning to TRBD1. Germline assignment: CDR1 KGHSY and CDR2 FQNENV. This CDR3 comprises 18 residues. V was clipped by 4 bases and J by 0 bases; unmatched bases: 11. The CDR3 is CASSPGQGARTSSYEQYF. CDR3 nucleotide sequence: TGTGCCAGCAGCCCCGGACAGGGGGCGCGGACCAGCTCCTACGAGCAGTACTTC.

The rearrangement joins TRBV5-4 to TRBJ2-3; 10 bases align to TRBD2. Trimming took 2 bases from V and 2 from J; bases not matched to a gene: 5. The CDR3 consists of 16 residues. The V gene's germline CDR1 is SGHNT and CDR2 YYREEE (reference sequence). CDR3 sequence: CASSFLLAGTTDTQYF. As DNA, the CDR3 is TGTGCCAGCAGCTTTTTACTAGCGGGAACCACAGATACGCAGTATTTT.

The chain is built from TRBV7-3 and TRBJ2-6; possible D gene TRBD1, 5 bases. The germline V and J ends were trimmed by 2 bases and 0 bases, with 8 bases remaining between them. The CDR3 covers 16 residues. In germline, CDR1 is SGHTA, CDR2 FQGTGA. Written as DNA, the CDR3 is TGTGCCAGCAGCTTATCCACAGGCTCTGGGGCCAACGTCCTGACTTTC. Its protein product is CASSLSTGSGANVLTF.

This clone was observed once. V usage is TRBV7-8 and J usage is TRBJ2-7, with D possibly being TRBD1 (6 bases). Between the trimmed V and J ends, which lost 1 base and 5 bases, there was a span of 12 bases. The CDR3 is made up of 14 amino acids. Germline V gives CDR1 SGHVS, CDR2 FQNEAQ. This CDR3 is CASSLVQGSNEQYF. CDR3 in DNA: TGTGCCAGCAGCTTAGTCCAGGGGAGCAACGAGCAGTACTTC.

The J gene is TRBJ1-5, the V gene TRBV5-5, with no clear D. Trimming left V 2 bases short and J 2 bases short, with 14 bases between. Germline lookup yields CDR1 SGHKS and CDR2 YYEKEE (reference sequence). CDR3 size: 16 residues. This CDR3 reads CASSLGSGWGNQPQHF. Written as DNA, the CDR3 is TGTGCCAGCAGCTTAGGTTCCGGGTGGGGCAATCAGCCCCAGCATTTT. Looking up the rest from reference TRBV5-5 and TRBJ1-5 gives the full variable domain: DAGVTQSPTHLIKTRGQQVTLRCSPISGHKSVSWYQQVLGQGPQFIFQYYEKEERGRGNFPDRFSARQFPNYSSELNVNALLLGDSALYLCASSLGSGWGNQPQHFGDGTRLSIL.

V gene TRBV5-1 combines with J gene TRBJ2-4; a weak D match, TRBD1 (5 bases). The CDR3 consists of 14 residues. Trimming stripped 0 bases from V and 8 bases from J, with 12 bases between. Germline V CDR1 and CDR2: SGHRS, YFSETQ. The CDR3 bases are TGCGCCAGCAGCTTGGTACCAGGGAACGACATTCAGTACTTC. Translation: CASSLVPGNDIQYF.

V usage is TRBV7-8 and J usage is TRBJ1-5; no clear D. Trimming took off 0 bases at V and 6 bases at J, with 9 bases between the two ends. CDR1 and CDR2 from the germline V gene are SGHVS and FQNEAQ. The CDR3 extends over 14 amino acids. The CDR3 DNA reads TGTGCCAGCAGCTTAGCCGTCGGTGTTCAGCCCCAGCATTTT. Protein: CASSLAVGVQPQHF.

The CDR3 is CASLKGRQRAYYGYTF. CDR3 coding DNA: TGTGCCAGCCTAAAAGGTCGTCAGAGGGCTTACTATGGCTACACCTTC. The chain joins TRBV13 to TRBJ1-2; D is undetermined. The length of the CDR3 is 16 residues. Germline V gene data show CDR1 as PRHDT and CDR2 as FYEKMQ (reference sequence). V gave up 8 bases and J gave up 3 bases, with 22 bases separating them. The complete variable domain, with remaining parts taken from reference TRBV13 and TRBJ1-2, reads AAGVIQSPRHLIKEKRETATLKCYPIPRHDTVYWYQQGPGQDPQFLISFYEKMQSDKGSIPDRFSAQQFSDYHSELNMSSLELGDSALYFCASLKGRQRAYYGYTFGSGTRLTVV.

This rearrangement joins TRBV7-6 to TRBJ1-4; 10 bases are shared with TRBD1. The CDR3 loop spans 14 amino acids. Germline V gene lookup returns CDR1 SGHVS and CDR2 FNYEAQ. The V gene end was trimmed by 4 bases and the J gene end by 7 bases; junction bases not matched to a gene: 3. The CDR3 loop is CASSSDRGTEKLFF. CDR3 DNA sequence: TGTGCCAGCAGCTCGGACAGGGGGACTGAAAAACTGTTTTTT.

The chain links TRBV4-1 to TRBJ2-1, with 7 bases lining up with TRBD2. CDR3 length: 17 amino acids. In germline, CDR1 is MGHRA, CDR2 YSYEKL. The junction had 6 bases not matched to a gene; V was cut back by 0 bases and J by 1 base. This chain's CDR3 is CASSQDKRLASYNEQFF. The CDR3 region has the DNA TGCGCCAGCAGCCAAGATAAGAGACTAGCTTCCTACAATGAGCAGTTCTTC.

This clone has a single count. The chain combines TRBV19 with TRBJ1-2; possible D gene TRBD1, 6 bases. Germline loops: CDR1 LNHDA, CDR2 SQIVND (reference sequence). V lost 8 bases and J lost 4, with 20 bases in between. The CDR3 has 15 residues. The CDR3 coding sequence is TGTGCCAGTGCCACCGCCGGGACAAGGGGCTATGGCTACACCTTC. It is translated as CASATAGTRGYGYTF.

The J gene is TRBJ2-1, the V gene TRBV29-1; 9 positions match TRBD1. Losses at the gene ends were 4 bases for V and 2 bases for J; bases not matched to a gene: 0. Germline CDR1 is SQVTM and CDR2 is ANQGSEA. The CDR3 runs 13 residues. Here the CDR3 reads CSVGTGAYNEQFF. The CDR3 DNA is TGCAGCGTTGGGACAGGGGCCTACAATGAGCAGTTCTTC.

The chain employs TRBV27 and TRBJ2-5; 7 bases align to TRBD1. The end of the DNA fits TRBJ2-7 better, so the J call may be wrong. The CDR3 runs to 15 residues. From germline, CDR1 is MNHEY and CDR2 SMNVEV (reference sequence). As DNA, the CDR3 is TGTGCCAGCAGTACCAGTCCAGGGGGCTCCTACGAGCAGTACTTC. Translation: CASSTSPGGSYEQYF.

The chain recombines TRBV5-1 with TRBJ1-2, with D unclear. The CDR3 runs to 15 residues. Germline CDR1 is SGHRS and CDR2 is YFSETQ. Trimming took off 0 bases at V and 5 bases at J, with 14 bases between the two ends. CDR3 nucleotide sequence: TGCGCCAGCAGCTTGGATGATGGGAGTACTTATGGCTACACCTTC. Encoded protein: CASSLDDGSTYGYTF. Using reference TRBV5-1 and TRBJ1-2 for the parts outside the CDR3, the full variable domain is KAGVTQTPRYLIKTRGQQVTLSCSPISGHRSVSWYQQTPGQGLQFLFEYFSETQRNKGNFPGRFSGRQFSNSRSEMNVSTLELGDSALYLCASSLDDGSTYGYTFGSGTRLTVV.

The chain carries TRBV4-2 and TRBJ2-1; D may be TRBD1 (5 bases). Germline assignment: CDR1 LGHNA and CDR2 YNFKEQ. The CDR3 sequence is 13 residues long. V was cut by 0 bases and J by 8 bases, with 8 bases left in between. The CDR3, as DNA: TGTGCCAGCAGCCAAGAGGGGCAGGATGAGCAGTTCTTC. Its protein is CASSQEGQDEQFF.

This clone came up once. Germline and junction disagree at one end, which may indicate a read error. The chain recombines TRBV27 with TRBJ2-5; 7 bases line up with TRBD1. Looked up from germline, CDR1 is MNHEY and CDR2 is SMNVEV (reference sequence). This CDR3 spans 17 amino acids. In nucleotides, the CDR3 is TGTGCCGGCAGTTTAAGTGTGTGGGACAGCAGACAAGAGACCCAGTACTTC. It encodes CAGSLSVWDSRQETQYF.

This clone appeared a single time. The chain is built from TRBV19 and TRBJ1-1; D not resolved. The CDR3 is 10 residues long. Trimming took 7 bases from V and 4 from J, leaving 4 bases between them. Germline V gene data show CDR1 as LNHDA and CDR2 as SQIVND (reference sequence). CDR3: CASTSTEAFF. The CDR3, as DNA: TGTGCCAGTACCTCCACTGAAGCTTTCTTT.